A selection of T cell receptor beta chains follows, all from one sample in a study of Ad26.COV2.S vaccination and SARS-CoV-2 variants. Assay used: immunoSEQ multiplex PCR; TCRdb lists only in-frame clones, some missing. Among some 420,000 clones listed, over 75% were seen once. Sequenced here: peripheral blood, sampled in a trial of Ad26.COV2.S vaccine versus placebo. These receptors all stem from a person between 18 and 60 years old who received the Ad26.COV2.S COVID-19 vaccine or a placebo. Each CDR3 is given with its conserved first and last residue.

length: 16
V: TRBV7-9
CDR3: CATRSGQGVQGNIQYF

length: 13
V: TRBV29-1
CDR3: CSVGGGNTGELFF

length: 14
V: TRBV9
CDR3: CASSVGSSSYEQYF

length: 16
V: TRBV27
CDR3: CASSSERVRGRETQYF

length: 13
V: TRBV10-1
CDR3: CASSRDSYNEQFF

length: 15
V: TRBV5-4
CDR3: CASSLALAGTDTQYF

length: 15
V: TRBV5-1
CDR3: CASSLEGSGYNEQFF

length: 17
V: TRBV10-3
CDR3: CATSFSRGGQEASGYTF

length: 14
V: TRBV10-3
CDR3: CAISEGQFQETQYF

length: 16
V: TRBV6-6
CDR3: CASSYSKDRGRNEQFF

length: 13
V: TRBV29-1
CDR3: CSGGSLSADTQYF

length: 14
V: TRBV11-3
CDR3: CASSLDSGEYEQYF

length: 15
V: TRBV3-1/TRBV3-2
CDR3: CASSRSGGANYGYTF

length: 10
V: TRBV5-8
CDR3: CASSLGSQYF

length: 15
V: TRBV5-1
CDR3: CASTVDGSLQETQYF

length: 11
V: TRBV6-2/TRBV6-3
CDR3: CASSRFDEQYF

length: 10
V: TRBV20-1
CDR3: CSARGETQYF

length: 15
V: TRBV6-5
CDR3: CASSYISTGRYGYTF

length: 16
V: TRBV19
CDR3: CASSIDSGGPTDTQYF

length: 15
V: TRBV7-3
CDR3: CASSFLGGGYNEQFF

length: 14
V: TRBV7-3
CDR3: CASSLGGANSPLHF

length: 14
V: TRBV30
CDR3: CAWSALRATGELFF

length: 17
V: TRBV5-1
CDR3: CASSRAGGTATNEKLFF

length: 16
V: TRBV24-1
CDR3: CATSEREQGALYGYTF

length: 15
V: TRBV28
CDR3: CATQSLRGATYEQYF

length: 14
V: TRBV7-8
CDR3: CASSRINSRETQYF

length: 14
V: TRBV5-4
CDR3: CASSFRGGGGELFF

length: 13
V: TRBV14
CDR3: CASSHVSGDTQYF

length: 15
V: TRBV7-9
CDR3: CASSISGGPYNEQFF

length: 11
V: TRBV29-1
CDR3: CSATGSYEQYF

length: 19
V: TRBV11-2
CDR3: CASSSPWMLAASLQEAQYF

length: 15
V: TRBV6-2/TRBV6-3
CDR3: CASSYRGQGNYGYTF

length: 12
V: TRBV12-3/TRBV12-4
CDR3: CASSVRPYEQYF

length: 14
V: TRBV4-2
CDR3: CASSQPTAQETQYF

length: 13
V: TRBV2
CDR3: CASHYDVYNEQFF

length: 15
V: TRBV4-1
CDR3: CASSQGLGQGDEQYF